This TCR beta chain is from a study of T-cell memory formation after mild COVID-19. TCRdb passed the 5' RACE reads through MiXCR, listing each CDR3 protein once. The sample carries tens of thousands of distinct CDR3 sequences, about 21% recorded once. The CDR3 extends over 14 amino acids. Looked up from germline, CDR1 is SGHRS and CDR2 is YFSETQ. Trimming took 3 bases from V and 5 from J; bases not matched to a gene: 5. This clonotype turned up a few times. Sequenced material: PBMCs or a T cell subset sorted from them (not recorded which). The chain couples TRBV5-1 to TRBJ1-2; TRBD1 matches at 9 bases. This clonotype was sampled from an adult who had mild COVID-19 (a few samples of this study predate the infection). Cell type and time point are not known. CDR3 region: CASSSEGTGYGYTF. The CDR3 DNA is TGCGCCAGCAGCTCGGAGGGGACAGGGTATGGCTACACCTTC.